This T cell receptor (beta chain) was identified in a study of blood T cell repertoires in COVID-19. Background on the study: Acute and convalescent COVID-19 specimens originated in the United States, Italy and Spain. Sources were T cells, B-cell-depleted T cells, or PBMCs; the material itself was cDNA or gDNA.

With V trimmed by 5 bases and J by 8 bases, 8 bases remained unmatched. The germline V gene has CDR1 SGHNT and CDR2 YENEEA. The CDR3 has 15 amino acids. In the original analysis: Nucleated cell counts were estimated from reference gene primer amplification. Sequenced by immunoSEQ multiplex PCR; TCRdb stores in-frame clones only, minus some. V and J calls and clone size are those listed in that table; D and trimming were worked out from the DNA. This table holds a few hundred thousand clones, 88% found once. The TCR was taken from a woman aged 40 to 55 who had recovered from COVID-19. The V and J genes are TRBV11-3 and TRBJ2-1, with TRBD2 identical over 11 bases. Source material: peripheral blood. The CDR3 nucleotides are TGTGCCAGCAGCCTTAGCGGGAGGGCCGCCGATGAGCAGTTCTTC. This gives the protein CASSLSGRAADEQFF.